Listed here are 9 T cell receptor beta chains from one sample, sequenced in a study of cytomegalovirus exposure and HLA in healthy donors. PCR primers comprised 60 Vbeta and 13 Jbeta primers. Sequencing used immunoSEQ multiplex PCR; TCRdb keeps in-frame clones, though not all of them. Among some 100,000 clones listed, 70% to 80% were seen once. Sequencing used PBMCs. The receptors originated from a male donor in good health and CMV-seropositive.

The genes are TRBV30 and TRBJ1-6; 7 positions match TRBD1. Germline lookup yields CDR1 GTSNPN and CDR2 SVGIG (reference sequence). The CDR3 has 13 residues. The V and J ends lost 3 bases and 7 bases, in that order; junction bases with no gene match: 3. The CDR3 sequence: CAWSGQANSPLHF. DNA of the CDR3: TGTGCCTGGAGCGGACAGGCCAATTCACCCCTCCACTTT.

A note on this clone: Other nucleotide sequences in the sample specify the same CDR3. The chain has TRBV19 and TRBJ2-7, with D hard to call. The germline gives CDR1 LNHDA, CDR2 SQIVND (reference sequence). V was shortened by 1 base and J by 1 base, with 8 bases between the two germline ends. CDR3 length equals 14 residues. The CDR3 loop is CASSIGGSSYEQYF. The CDR3 DNA follows: TGTGCCAGTAGTATAGGTGGCAGTTCCTACGAGCAGTACTTC.

The CDR3: CASSYTGTGNEKLFF. The DNA of the CDR3 is TGTGCCAGCAGCTACACCGGGACAGGGAATGAAAAACTGTTTTTT. The V gene is TRBV11-2, the J gene TRBJ1-4, with 9 bases aligning to TRBD1. Germline values: CDR1 SGHAT, CDR2 FQNNGV. After removal of 4 bases from V and 5 bases from J, the junction contained 5 bases not matched to a gene. This CDR3 has 15 residues.

The chain couples TRBV11-2 to TRBJ1-4, with unresolved D. Trimming removed 1 base at V and 4 bases at J, with 10 bases between. This CDR3 has 15 amino acids. Germline values: CDR1 SGHAT, CDR2 FQNNGV. CDR3 residues: CASSLVPSVNEKLFF. CDR3 coding DNA: TGTGCCAGCAGCTTAGTCCCCTCGGTTAATGAAAAACTGTTTTTT.

The gene calls are TRBV5-1 and TRBJ1-1, with 9 bases aligning to TRBD1. The ends lost 5 bases at V and 1 base at J; junction bases unmatched: 6. Germline assignment: CDR1 SGHRS and CDR2 YFSETQ. The CDR3 contains 15 residues. The CDR3 DNA reads TGCGCCAGCAGGTACGAGACAGGGGGGAACACTGAAGCTTTCTTT. This encodes CASRYETGGNTEAFF.

The chain employs TRBV19 and TRBJ1-5, with D hard to call. Deletions cut 5 bases from V and 4 bases from J, with 12 bases between. The germline CDR1 and CDR2 sequences are LNHDA and SQIVND (reference sequence). The CDR3 has 14 amino acids. The CDR3 loop is CASSPARGNQPQHF. CDR3 DNA: TGTGCCAGTAGTCCCGCCCGAGGTAATCAGCCCCAGCATTTT.

This chain uses TRBV6-4 with TRBJ1-5; 7 nucleotides agree with TRBD1. From germline, CDR1 is MRHNA and CDR2 SNTAGT. The ends lost 4 bases at V and 4 bases at J; junction bases unmatched: 4. This CDR3 is built from 14 residues. This chain's CDR3 is CASSGQGRNQPQHF. Written as DNA, the CDR3 is TGTGCCAGCAGTGGACAGGGTCGGAATCAGCCCCAGCATTTT.

The chain has TRBV10-2 and TRBJ1-4, with TRBD1 matching over 9 bases. The CDR3 sequence is 15 residues long. Germline V gene lookup returns CDR1 WSHSY and CDR2 SAAADI. Germline trimming cut 7 bases from V and 4 bases from J; bases unmatched to any gene: 7. CDR3: CASTNRGLVNEKLFF. CDR3 DNA: TGCGCCAGCACTAACAGGGGGCTAGTTAATGAAAAACTGTTTTTT.

This chain uses TRBV7-2 with TRBJ2-7, with unresolved D. V shed 3 bases and J shed 0 bases, with 12 bases lying between them. The germline gives CDR1 SGHTA, CDR2 FQGNSA. This CDR3 comprises 15 residues. The CDR3: CASSFSSSSSYEQYF. The CDR3, as DNA: TGTGCCAGCAGCTTTTCCTCTTCGAGCTCCTACGAGCAGTACTTC.